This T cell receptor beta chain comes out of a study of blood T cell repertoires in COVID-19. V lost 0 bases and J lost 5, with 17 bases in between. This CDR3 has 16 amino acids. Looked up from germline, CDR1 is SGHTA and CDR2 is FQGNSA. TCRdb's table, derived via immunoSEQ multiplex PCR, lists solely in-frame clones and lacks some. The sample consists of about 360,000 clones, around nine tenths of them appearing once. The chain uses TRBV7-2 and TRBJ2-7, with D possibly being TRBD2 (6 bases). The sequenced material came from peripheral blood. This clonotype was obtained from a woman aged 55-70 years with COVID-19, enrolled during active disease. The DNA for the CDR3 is TGTGCCAGCAGCTTAGCGGTATTGAGACTAGTCGACGAGCAGTACTTC. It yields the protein CASSLAVLRLVDEQYF.